A single sample is the source of the 15 T cell receptor beta chains below, sequenced in a study of T-cell memory formation after mild COVID-19. MiXCR, applied by TCRdb to the 5' RACE reads, yields one record per CDR3 protein. Here the sample spans under 550,000 distinct CDR3 sequences, 18% being singletons. Sequenced material: PBMCs or a T cell subset sorted from them (not recorded which). The receptors were sampled from an adult woman who had mild COVID-19 (a few samples of this study predate the infection). Cell type and time point are not known.

This clonotype occurred a few times. The V call is TRBV7-9, the J call TRBJ2-5, with D hard to call. Germline values: CDR1 SEHNR, CDR2 FQNEAQ (reference sequence). Between the trimmed V and J ends, which lost 5 bases and 1 base, there was a span of 8 bases. This CDR3 region has 13 residues. The CDR3: CASSPNTQETQYF. The CDR3 DNA sequence: TGTGCCAGCAGCCCGAACACCCAAGAGACCCAGTACTTC.

CDR3 sequence (DNA): TGTGCCAGCAGATCCGGGGGACTAGCGGGAGGGGAGAAGTACTTC. This encodes CASRSGGLAGGEKYF. The chain couples TRBV28 to TRBJ2-7; 16 bases are shared with TRBD2. CDR3 length: 15 amino acids. The trim removed 6 bases at V and 11 bases at J, leaving 10 bases unmatched. CDR1 MDHEN and CDR2 SYDVKM come from the germline V gene.

This clonotype was seen a few times. The chain employs TRBV6-6 and TRBJ1-4, with TRBD1 identical over 7 bases. V shed 6 bases and J 3 bases; nucleotides not matched to a gene: 13. CDR1 MNHNY and CDR2 SVGAGI come from the germline V gene (reference sequence). The CDR3 contains 17 residues. For the CDR3, the DNA is TGTGCCAGCAGCGCAGAACAGGGGAGATTGCCTAATGAAAAACTGTTTTTT. The encoded protein is CASSAEQGRLPNEKLFF.

This clonotype was detected only a few times. The CDR3 region is CASSIRVATGAEAFF. The CDR3 DNA reads as TGTGCCAGTAGTATAAGGGTTGCAACTGGGGCTGAAGCTTTCTTT. The chain combines TRBV19 with TRBJ1-1; D gene ambiguous. The germline V and J ends were trimmed by 2 bases and 6 bases, with 16 bases remaining between them. The CDR3 has 15 residues. CDR1 LNHDA and CDR2 SQIVND come from the germline V gene (reference sequence).

This clonotype was picked up a small number of times. This sequence joins TRBV20-1 and TRBJ2-3; D possibly corresponds to TRBD2 (6 bases). The germline V gene has CDR1 DFQATT and CDR2 SNEGSKA (reference sequence). The CDR3 is made up of 14 amino acids. V was trimmed by 4 bases and J by 0 bases, leaving 11 bases between them. CDR3 residues: CSAKPGLSTDTQYF. The CDR3 region has the DNA TGCAGTGCTAAACCGGGACTGAGCACAGATACGCAGTATTTT.

This sequence joins TRBV5-4 and TRBJ2-6; tentatively, D is TRBD1 (5 bases). Trimming removed 6 bases from V and 1 base from J, with 8 bases in between. Germline V lookup: CDR1 SGHNT, CDR2 YYREEE (reference sequence). The CDR3 sequence is 14 residues long. CDR3 in DNA: TGTGCCAGCACCCAGGGTTCTGGGGCCAACGTCCTGACTTTC. It specifies CASTQGSGANVLTF. Filled out from reference TRBV5-4 and TRBJ2-6, the complete variable domain reads ETGVTQSPTHLIKTRGQQVTLRCSSQSGHNTVSWYQQALGQGPQFIFQYYREEENGRGNFPPRFSGLQFPNYSSELNVNALELDDSALYLCASTQGSGANVLTFGAGSRLTVL.

This clonotype was picked up many times. This sequence joins TRBV7-6 and TRBJ2-1, with a possible D match to TRBD2 (5 bases). Trimming pared 5 bases from V and 3 bases from J, leaving 17 bases between. Germline V gives CDR1 SGHVS, CDR2 FNYEAQ. CDR3 length: 16 amino acids. DNA of the CDR3: TGTGCCAGCAGCCCCAGCCGCGGGCAGATCTACAATGAGCAGTTCTTC. Amino acid sequence: CASSPSRGQIYNEQFF.

This clonotype showed up just a few times. This sequence joins TRBV15 and TRBJ1-5, with D possibly being TRBD1 (6 bases). This CDR3 region has 18 residues. Germline V lookup: CDR1 LNHNV, CDR2 YYDKDF (reference sequence). Trimming cost V 1 base and J 6 bases, with 22 bases left between them. The CDR3 DNA reads TGTGCCACCAGCAGAGGGTCCCCTCTCTGGGAGGGGGGTCAGCCCCAGCATTTT. Translating it yields CATSRGSPLWEGGQPQHF.

This chain connects TRBV29-1 to TRBJ2-3; 8 bases agree with TRBD2. Losses at the gene ends were 6 bases for V and 9 bases for J; bases not matched to a gene: 14. Germline V lookup: CDR1 SQVTM, CDR2 ANQGSEA. The CDR3 covers 14 residues. The DNA for the CDR3 is TGCAGCGTACCGGGGGGGGGCAGTGCCCTGACGCAGTATTTT. This encodes CSVPGGGSALTQYF.

This clonotype was counted between two and nine times. The chain is built from TRBV20-1 and TRBJ1-3; 7 nucleotides line up with TRBD1. Germline V gene lookup returns CDR1 DFQATT and CDR2 SNEGSKA (reference sequence). CDR3 length: 14 amino acids. After removal of 5 bases from V and 2 bases from J, the junction contained 6 bases not matched to a gene. This chain's CDR3 is CSAVKGAAGNTIYF. DNA of the CDR3: TGCAGTGCTGTGAAGGGGGCGGCTGGAAACACCATATATTTT.

In this sample, this clonotype turned up a few times. The chain uses TRBV18 and TRBJ2-3; D is unclear. Per germline, CDR1 KGHSH and CDR2 LQKENI. Trimming took off 2 bases at V and 2 bases at J, with 8 bases between the two ends. The CDR3 extends over 14 amino acids. The CDR3 region has the DNA TGTGCCAGCTCACCAGCGACGACCACAGATACGCAGTATTTT. This encodes CASSPATTTDTQYF.

This chain uses TRBV7-2 with TRBJ1-2; 9 bases agree with TRBD1. The CDR3 consists of 14 residues. Germline CDR1 is SGHTA and CDR2 is FQGNSA. The V and J ends lost 7 bases and 2 bases, in that order; junction bases with no gene match: 5. The CDR3 sequence: CASTLTGGNYGYTF. The CDR3 DNA reads as TGTGCCAGCACCCTGACAGGGGGAAACTATGGCTACACCTTC.

This clonotype was counted only a few times. V usage is TRBV3-1 and J usage is TRBJ2-2; D gene uncertain. Germline CDR1 LGHDT, CDR2 YNNKEL (reference sequence). Trimming pared 4 bases from V and 6 bases from J, leaving 12 bases between. The CDR3 sequence is 14 residues long. DNA for the CDR3: TGTGCCAGCAGCCGTCCCAATGGGGCCGGGGAGCTGTTTTTT. Translation: CASSRPNGAGELFF.

The J gene is TRBJ2-3, the V gene TRBV4-1, with TRBD1 matching 7 bases. CDR1 and CDR2 (germline): MGHRA, YSYEKL. There are 17 residues in the CDR3. V was clipped by 2 bases and J by 2 bases; unmatched bases: 10. The CDR3 bases are TGCGCCAGCAGCCAACCACCACCGGGACAGAACACAGATACGCAGTATTTT. Translated, it gives CASSQPPPGQNTDTQYF.

The chain combines TRBV5-1 with TRBJ1-1; 8 nucleotides line up with TRBD1. V lost 1 base, J lost 1 base, and 3 bases stayed unmatched. CDR3 length: 15 residues. Germline V gene lookup returns CDR1 SGHRS and CDR2 YFSETQ. CDR3 sequence reads: CASSLIGTGNTEAFF. The CDR3, as DNA: TGCGCCAGCAGCTTGATTGGGACAGGGAACACTGAAGCTTTCTTT.